Listed below are T cell receptor beta chains from one sample, sequenced in a study of CD8+CD57+ T cells in acquired aplastic anemia. TCRdb ran MiXCR on the reads and lists one entry per CDR3 protein. The table has some 180,000 distinct CDR3 sequences, around 63% seen once; the top ten hold about 42%. Sequenced sample: sorted CD4+, CD8+, or CD8+CD57+ T cells (not recorded which) from PBMCs. The receptors derive from a human donor with aplastic anemia. Both conserved end residues are part of each CDR3. D genes are given only for firm matches. Expanded clones are given a class, and other clones once, few, many or no size at all.

v_call	clone_size	j_call	d_call	cdr3_aa	cdr3_nt
TRBV20-1	NA	TRBJ2-5	TRBD2	CSASRLAGFETQYF	TGCAGTGCTAGTCGCCTAGCGGGGTTTGAGACCCAGTACTTC
TRBV20-1	few	TRBJ1-6	NA	CSARGWSSPLHF	TGCAGTGCTAGAGGATGGAGCTCACCCCTCCACTTT
TRBV12-3/TRBV12-4	NA	TRBJ1-6	NA	CASSLSADPGSPLHF	TGTGCCAGCAGTTTATCTGCAGACCCTGGGTCACCCCTCCACTTT
TRBV7-8	NA	TRBJ1-1	NA	CASSVGGTQAFF	TGTGCCAGCAGCGTAGGCGGGACACAAGCTTTCTTT
TRBV2	few	TRBJ2-3	NA	CASSRLPTVKADTQYF	TGTGCCAGCTCAAGATTACCCACAGTAAAGGCAGATACGCAGTATTTT
TRBV10-3	NA	TRBJ2-5	TRBD2	CAISPGLAGTGETQYF	TGTGCCATCAGTCCAGGACTAGCGGGGACGGGAGAGACCCAGTACTTC
TRBV2	NA	TRBJ2-7	NA	CASSEDRAYEQYF	TGTGCCAGCAGTGAAGACAGGGCCTACGAGCAGTACTTC
TRBV20-1	NA	TRBJ1-5	NA	CSARDLMGEYQPQHF	TGCAGTGCTAGAGATTTGATGGGGGAGTATCAGCCCCAGCATTTT
TRBV11-2	NA	TRBJ1-3	TRBD1	CASSGRQGPTIYF	TGTGCCAGCAGCGGCCGACAGGGTCCCACCATATATTTT
TRBV29-1	NA	TRBJ1-2	NA	CSGGVGGAF	TGCAGCGGGGGGGTTGGTGGCGCCTTC
TRBV7-8	NA	TRBJ1-6	TRBD1	CASSSSDRGLGSPLHF	TGTGCCAGCAGCTCATCGGACAGGGGGCTTGGTTCACCCCTCCACTTT
TRBV3-1	many	TRBJ2-5	NA	CASSPPRQPPQETQYF	TGTGCCAGCAGCCCCCCCCGGCAGCCTCCTCAAGAGACCCAGTACTTC
TRBV7-3	NA	TRBJ2-3	TRBD1	CASSLFDRGEGTQYF	TGTGCCAGCAGCTTATTCGACAGGGGAGAGGGCACGCAGTATTTT
TRBV2	once	TRBJ1-2	TRBD1	CASSGSKGTGFNYGYTF	TGTGCCAGCAGTGGAAGTAAAGGGACAGGCTTTAACTATGGCTACACCTTC
TRBV5-1	NA	TRBJ2-3	NA	CASTSDGSSTDTQYF	TGCGCCAGCACCTCGGACGGATCTAGCACAGATACGCAGTATTTT
TRBV10-3	once	TRBJ1-2	TRBD1	CAIRQGRDYGYTF	TGTGCCATCCGACAGGGAAGGGACTATGGCTACACCTTC
TRBV7-8	NA	TRBJ1-1	TRBD1	CASNLDRGAEAFF	TGTGCCAGCAACCTGGACAGGGGCGCTGAAGCTTTCTTT
TRBV15	few	TRBJ2-1	NA	CATSRLRGPSRYNEQFF	TGTGCCACCAGCAGGTTGCGAGGGCCTAGCCGGTACAATGAGCAGTTCTTC
TRBV5-1	NA	TRBJ1-1	NA	CASSRGGVNTEAFF	TGCGCCAGCAGCCGGGGCGGCGTGAACACTGAAGCTTTCTTT
TRBV6-5	many	TRBJ1-2	NA	CASSYGTKAEGYTF	TGTGCCAGCAGTTACGGTACTAAGGCGGAGGGCTACACCTTC
TRBV6-1	many	TRBJ2-6	TRBD2	CASGGLAAFSGANVLTF	TGTGCCAGCGGGGGACTAGCGGCCTTCTCTGGGGCCAACGTCCTGACTTTC
TRBV10-3	NA	TRBJ2-5	NA	CAISESAETQYF	TGTGCCATCAGTGAGTCGGCGGAGACCCAGTACTTC
TRBV2	few	TRBJ2-7	NA	CASSPFGGNYEQYF	TGTGCCAGCAGTCCCTTCGGCGGAAACTACGAGCAGTACTTC
TRBV18	NA	TRBJ1-2	NA	CASSPAGNSYGHTF	TGTGCCAGCTCACCGGCGGGGAACTCCTATGGCCACACCTTC
TRBV13	many	TRBJ2-7	NA	CASSLAGSAYEQYF	TGTGCCAGCAGCTTAGCGGGTTCAGCCTACGAGCAGTACTTC
TRBV11-2	many	TRBJ1-1	NA	CASPGGEGMNTEAFF	TGTGCCAGCCCTGGGGGAGAGGGAATGAACACTGAAGCTTTCTTT
TRBV9	NA	TRBJ1-2	TRBD1	CASRDSPGGLWDYGYTF	TGTGCCAGCAGAGATAGTCCAGGGGGCCTCTGGGACTATGGCTACACCTTC
TRBV24-1	many	TRBJ2-1	NA	CATSDPGTSYEQFF	TGTGCCACCAGTGACCCCGGGACAAGCTATGAGCAGTTCTTC
TRBV7-4	NA	TRBJ2-5	NA	CASSSLGAEAHF	TGTGCCAGCAGCTCCCTTGGAGCCGAAGCGCACTTC
TRBV10-3	NA	TRBJ1-4	TRBD1	CAISDPTGGGEKLFF	TGTGCCATCAGTGACCCGACAGGGGGCGGTGAAAAACTGTTTTTT
TRBV5-1	many	TRBJ2-3	NA	CASTAGAYTDTQYF	TGCGCCAGCACTGCGGGGGCTTACACAGATACGCAGTATTTT